This T cell receptor beta chain is drawn from a study of blood T cell repertoires in COVID-19. Study at large: Italy, Spain and the United States were the sources of the convalescent and acute COVID-19 samples.

Measured with immunoSEQ multiplex PCR; TCRdb has only the in-frame clones, and not every one. The data show nearly 110,000 clones, around 80% seen once. CDR1 is SGDLS and CDR2 is YYNGEE in the germline V gene. CDR3 length: 15 residues. V dropped 3 bases and J dropped 8; count of bases not matched to a gene: 10. The origin of this receptor is a man between 65 and 85 years old with acute or convalescent COVID-19. Sequencing input: peripheral blood. The chain couples TRBV9 to TRBJ1-4; 7 bases fit TRBD1. CDR3 sequence reads: CASSDTTGTEEKLFF. DNA for the CDR3: TGTGCCAGCAGCGACACGACCGGGACAGAAGAAAAACTGTTTTTT.